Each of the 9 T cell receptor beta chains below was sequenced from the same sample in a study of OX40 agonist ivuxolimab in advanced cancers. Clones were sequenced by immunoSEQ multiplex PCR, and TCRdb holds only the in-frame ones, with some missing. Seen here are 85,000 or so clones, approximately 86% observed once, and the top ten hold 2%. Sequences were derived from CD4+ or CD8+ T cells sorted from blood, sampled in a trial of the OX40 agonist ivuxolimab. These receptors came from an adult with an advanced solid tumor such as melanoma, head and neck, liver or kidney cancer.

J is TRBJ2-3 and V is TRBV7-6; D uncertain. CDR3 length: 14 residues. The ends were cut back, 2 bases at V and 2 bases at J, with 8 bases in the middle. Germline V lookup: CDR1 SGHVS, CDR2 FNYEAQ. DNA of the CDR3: TGTGCCAGCAGCTTATCTAGTATCACAGATACGCAGTATTTT. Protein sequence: CASSLSSITDTQYF.

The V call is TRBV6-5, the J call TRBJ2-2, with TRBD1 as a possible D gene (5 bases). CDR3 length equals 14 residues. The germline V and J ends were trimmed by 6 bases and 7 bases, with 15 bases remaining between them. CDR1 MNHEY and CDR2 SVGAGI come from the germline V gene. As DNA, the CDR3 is TGTGCCAGCAGACTCAGGGATGATGGCGGGGAGCTGTTTTTT. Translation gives CASRLRDDGGELFF.

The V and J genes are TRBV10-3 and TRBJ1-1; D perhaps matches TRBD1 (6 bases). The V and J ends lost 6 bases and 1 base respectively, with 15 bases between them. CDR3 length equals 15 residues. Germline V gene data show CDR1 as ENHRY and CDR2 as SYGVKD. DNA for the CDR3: TGTGCCATCAGGGAACAGGGCCCGAGGAACACTGAAGCTTTCTTT. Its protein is CAIREQGPRNTEAFF.

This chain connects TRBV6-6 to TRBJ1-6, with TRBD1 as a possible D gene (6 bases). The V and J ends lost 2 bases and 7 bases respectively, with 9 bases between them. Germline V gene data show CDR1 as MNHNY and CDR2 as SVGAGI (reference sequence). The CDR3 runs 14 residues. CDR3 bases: TGTGCCAGCAGTTACAGGGGGAACAATTCACCCCTCCACTTT. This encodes CASSYRGNNSPLHF.

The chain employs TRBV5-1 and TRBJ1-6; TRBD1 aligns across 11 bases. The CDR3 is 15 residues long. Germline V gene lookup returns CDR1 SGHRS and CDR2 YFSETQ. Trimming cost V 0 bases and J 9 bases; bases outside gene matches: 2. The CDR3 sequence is CASSLDGTGGSPLHF. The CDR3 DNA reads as TGCGCCAGCAGCTTGGACGGGACAGGGGGTTCACCCCTCCACTTT.

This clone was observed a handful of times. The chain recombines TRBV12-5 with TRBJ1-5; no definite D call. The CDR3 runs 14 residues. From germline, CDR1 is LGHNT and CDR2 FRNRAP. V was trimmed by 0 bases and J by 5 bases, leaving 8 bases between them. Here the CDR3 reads CASGLVLEDQPQHF. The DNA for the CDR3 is TGTGCTAGTGGTTTGGTCCTAGAGGATCAGCCCCAGCATTTT.

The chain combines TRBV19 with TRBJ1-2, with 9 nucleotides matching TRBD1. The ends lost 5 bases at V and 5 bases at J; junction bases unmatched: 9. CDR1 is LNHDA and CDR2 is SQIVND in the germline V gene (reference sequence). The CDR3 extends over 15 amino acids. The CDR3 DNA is TGTGCCAGTAGTGGTAACAGGGGGCAGGATTATGGCTACACCTTC. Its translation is CASSGNRGQDYGYTF.

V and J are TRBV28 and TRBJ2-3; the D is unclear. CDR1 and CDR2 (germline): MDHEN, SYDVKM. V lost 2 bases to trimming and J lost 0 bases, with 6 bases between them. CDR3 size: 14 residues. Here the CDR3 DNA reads TGTGCCAGCAGTTTAGTCAGCAGCACAGATACGCAGTATTTT. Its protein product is CASSLVSSTDTQYF.

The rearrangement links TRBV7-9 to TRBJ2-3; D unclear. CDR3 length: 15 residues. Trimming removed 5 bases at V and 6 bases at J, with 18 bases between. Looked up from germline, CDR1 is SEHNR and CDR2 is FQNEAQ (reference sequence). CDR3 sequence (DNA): TGTGCCAGCAGCCCCCAGCCCCTCGCACGGGATACGCAGTATTTT. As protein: CASSPQPLARDTQYF.